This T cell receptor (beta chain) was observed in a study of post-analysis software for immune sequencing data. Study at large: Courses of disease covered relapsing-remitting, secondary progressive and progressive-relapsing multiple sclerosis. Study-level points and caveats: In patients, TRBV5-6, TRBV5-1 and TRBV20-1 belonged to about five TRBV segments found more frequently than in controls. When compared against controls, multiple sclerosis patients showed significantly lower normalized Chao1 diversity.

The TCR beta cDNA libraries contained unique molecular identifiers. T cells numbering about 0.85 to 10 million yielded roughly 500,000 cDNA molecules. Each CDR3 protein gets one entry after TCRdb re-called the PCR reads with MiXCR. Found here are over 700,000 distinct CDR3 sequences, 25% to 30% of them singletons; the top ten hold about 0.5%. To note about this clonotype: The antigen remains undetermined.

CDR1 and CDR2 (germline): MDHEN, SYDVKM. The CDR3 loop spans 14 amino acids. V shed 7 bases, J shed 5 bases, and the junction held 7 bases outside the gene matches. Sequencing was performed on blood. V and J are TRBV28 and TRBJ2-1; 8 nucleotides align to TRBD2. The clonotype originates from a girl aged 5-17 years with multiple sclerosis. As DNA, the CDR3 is TGTGCCAGCACCCCGCCGGGGGGGCACAATGAGCAGTTCTTC. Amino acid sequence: CASTPPGGHNEQFF.